The 18 T cell receptor beta chains below come from one sample, sequenced in a study of regulatory T cells in long-lasting Graves disease. The TCR beta library used iRepertoire HTBI primers with Arm-PCR amplification of CDR3. One entry per CDR3 protein results from TCRdb running MiXCR on the multiplex PCR reads. Among approximately 440,000 distinct CDR3 sequences listed, around 15% were seen once. Time point meaning: newly diagnosed GD, antithyroid drugs for less than 3 months. Researchers made the TCR library from RNA that was extracted from PBMCs. These data were likewise used in another study, on T cells in Graves' hyperthyroidism and ophthalmopathy.

This specimen was peripheral blood mononuclear cells (PBMCs), taken at new diagnosis, from a patient treated with antithyroid drugs. Receptor source: a man aged 40-55 years with Graves disease.

The gene calls are TRBV18 and TRBJ2-7; a possible D gene is TRBD1 (6 bases). The CDR3 totals 14 residues. Between the trimmed V and J ends, which lost 3 bases and 0 bases, there was a span of 9 bases. From germline, CDR1 is KGHSH and CDR2 LQKENI. DNA for the CDR3: TGTGCCAGCTCACCCGACAGGAGCTCCTACGAGCAGTACTTC. Amino acid sequence: CASSPDRSSYEQYF.

This clonotype has only a few counts. At one end the junction does not follow the germline gene, possibly because of a read error. This sequence joins TRBV5-1 and TRBJ2-5; 9 nucleotides match TRBD1. Germline V gives CDR1 SGHRS, CDR2 YFSETQ. CDR3 length: 17 amino acids. CDR3 DNA sequence: TGTGCCAGCAGCGTATTAGGCACAGGGGGCCTTTCGGAGACCCAGTACTTC. It specifies CASSVLGTGGLSETQYF.

Ten or more counts support this clonotype. The CDR3 DNA sequence: TGTGCCAGCAGTTTGGGACAGAGAAACACCGGGGAGCTGTTTTTT. This encodes CASSLGQRNTGELFF. The rearrangement uses TRBV28 and TRBJ2-2, with TRBD1 identical over 7 bases. Germline V gene sequence: CDR1 MDHEN, CDR2 SYDVKM. J was trimmed by 2 bases and V by 3 bases; bases with no gene match: 3. The CDR3 contains 15 residues.

This clonotype showed up many times. This CDR3 reads CSAPTGLAGGPSNEQFF. As DNA, the CDR3 is TGCAGTGCGCCGACGGGACTAGCGGGAGGGCCCAGCAATGAGCAGTTCTTC. The genes are TRBV20-1 and TRBJ2-1, with 16 bases matching TRBD2. The CDR3 covers 17 residues. Germline values: CDR1 DFQATT, CDR2 SNEGSKA (reference sequence). V gave up 6 bases and J gave up 6 bases; unmatched junction bases: 11.

This clonotype was seen at least ten times. The V gene is TRBV2, the J gene TRBJ1-5; no firm D call. Germline CDR1 and CDR2: SNHLY and FYNNEI. The CDR3 is made up of 13 amino acids. Trimming cost V 4 bases and J 4 bases, with 8 bases left between them. This chain's CDR3 is CASSVVKNQPQHF. The CDR3, as DNA: TGTGCCAGCAGTGTGGTCAAAAATCAGCCCCAGCATTTT. Supplemented by reference TRBV2 and TRBJ1-5, the full variable domain reads EPEVTQTPSHQVTQMGQEVILRCVPISNHLYFYWYRQILGQKVEFLVSFYNNEISEKSEIFDDQFSVERPDGSNFTLKIRSTKLEDSAMYFCASSVVKNQPQHFGDGTRLSIL.

This clonotype was seen repeatedly, ten times or more. J is TRBJ1-1 and V is TRBV29-1, with D possibly matching TRBD1 (6 bases). V was clipped by 5 bases and J by 3 bases, with 16 bases between them. This CDR3 comprises 14 residues. Germline loops: CDR1 SQVTM, CDR2 ANQGSEA. The CDR3 reads CSVSRGAGDTEAFF. The CDR3 coding sequence is TGCAGCGTTTCCAGGGGCGCTGGGGACACTGAAGCTTTCTTT. Using reference TRBV29-1 and TRBJ1-1 for the parts outside the CDR3, the full variable domain is SAVISQKPSRDICQRGTSLTIQCQVDSQVTMMFWYRQQPGQSLTLIATANQGSEATYESGFVIDKFPISRPNLTFSTLTVSNMSPEDSSIYLCSVSRGAGDTEAFFGQGTRLTVV.

This clonotype was detected many times. This CDR3 reads CSVTGQGAANTGELFF. The DNA of the CDR3 is TGCAGCGTTACGGGACAGGGCGCCGCGAACACCGGGGAGCTGTTTTTT. The V gene is TRBV29-1, the J gene TRBJ2-2; TRBD1 matches 9 bases. The CDR3 length is 16 residues. CDR1 and CDR2 (germline): SQVTM, ANQGSEA. The J segment lost 0 bases and the V segment lost 5 bases, leaving 7 bases of the junction unmatched.

This clonotype appeared a few times. This sequence joins TRBV11-2 and TRBJ2-7; tentatively, D is TRBD2 (5 bases). Trimming stripped 8 bases from V and 5 bases from J, with 7 bases between. This CDR3 has 10 residues. Per germline, CDR1 SGHAT and CDR2 FQNNGV. CDR3 coding DNA: TGTGCCAGCGGACTGAACGAGCAGTACTTC. The encoded protein is CASGLNEQYF.

This clonotype was seen ten or more times. The V gene is TRBV27, the J gene TRBJ2-1; D is possibly TRBD1 or TRBD2 (5 bases each). Trimming removed 5 bases at V and 4 bases at J, with 15 bases between. The germline gives CDR1 MNHEY, CDR2 SMNVEV (reference sequence). This CDR3 region has 15 residues. The CDR3 spells CASSPGRRPYNEQFF. DNA of the CDR3: TGTGCCAGCAGTCCGGGACGGAGACCTTACAATGAGCAGTTCTTC.

The V gene is TRBV7-3, the J gene TRBJ2-7, with D perhaps matching TRBD2 (5 bases). The germline CDR1 and CDR2 sequences are SGHTA and FQGTGA. The ends were cut back, 5 bases at V and 6 bases at J, with 14 bases in the middle. The CDR3 spans 13 residues. The CDR3 DNA reads TGTGCCAGCAGCAAATCCGGACGGGGCGAGCAGTACTTC. Translating it yields CASSKSGRGEQYF.

The rearrangement links TRBV10-3 to TRBJ2-1; TRBD2 aligns across 12 bases. V shed 6 bases and J 3 bases; nucleotides not matched to a gene: 3. This CDR3 is 15 amino acids long. Germline loops: CDR1 ENHRY, CDR2 SYGVKD. In DNA form, the CDR3 reads TGTGCCATCAGCCGACTAGCGGGGGACTACAATGAGCAGTTCTTC. This sequence encodes CAISRLAGDYNEQFF.

This clonotype has more than one count but fewer than ten. The chain uses TRBV28 and TRBJ2-6; no clear D gene. The CDR3 totals 17 residues. Germline loops: CDR1 MDHEN, CDR2 SYDVKM. V lost 1 base and J lost 0, with 10 bases in between. The chain's CDR3 is CASSLSYWGSGANVLTF. In nucleotides, the CDR3 is TGTGCCAGCAGTTTATCTTACTGGGGCTCTGGGGCCAACGTCCTGACTTTC.

This clonotype was recorded at least ten times. V is TRBV7-6 and J is TRBJ1-5, with D tentatively TRBD1 (6 bases). Germline-derived CDR1 and CDR2 are SGHVS and FNYEAQ. Deletions cut 5 bases from V and 7 bases from J, with 12 bases between. The CDR3 is 13 amino acids. The CDR3 region has the DNA TGTGCCAGCAGCCCGGGGGGCCAGCAGCCCCAGCATTTT. This codes for CASSPGGQQPQHF.

This clonotype came up many times. The chain employs TRBV20-1 and TRBJ2-1; D perhaps matches TRBD2 (6 bases). Trimming stripped 5 bases from V and 9 bases from J, with 20 bases between. Germline assignment: CDR1 DFQATT and CDR2 SNEGSKA (reference sequence). The CDR3 runs 14 residues. The CDR3 nucleotides read TGCAGTGCTGACCCCCGGGAGAGGCCGGGTGAGCAGTTCTTC. Translation: CSADPRERPGEQFF.

The sample holds many counts of this clonotype. The CDR3 here is CASITGGEETQYF. In DNA form, the CDR3 reads TGTGCCAGTATCACAGGGGGCGAGGAGACCCAGTACTTC. The V gene is TRBV28, the J gene TRBJ2-5, with 9 nucleotides matching TRBD1. This CDR3 contains 13 residues. Trimming cost V 9 bases and J 5 bases; bases outside gene matches: 7. CDR1 MDHEN and CDR2 SYDVKM come from the germline V gene.

This clonotype appeared a few times. The rearrangement links TRBV7-9 to TRBJ2-1, with a tentative D call TRBD2 (5 bases). Germline lookup yields CDR1 SEHNR and CDR2 FQNEAQ (reference sequence). Trimming removed 1 base from V and 5 bases from J, with 18 bases in between. The CDR3 contains 17 residues. Written as DNA, the CDR3 is TGTGCCAGCAGCTTAGTAACACTAGTGTATTCTGACAATGAGCAGTTCTTC. The encoded protein is CASSLVTLVYSDNEQFF.

This clonotype showed up many times. CDR3 sequence (DNA): TGTGCCAGCAGTGAAATAGGGACACCGTACGAGCAGTACTTC. Its protein product is CASSEIGTPYEQYF. The chain links TRBV2 to TRBJ2-7; D is perhaps TRBD1 (6 bases). Germline V gene sequence: CDR1 SNHLY, CDR2 FYNNEI. The CDR3 consists of 14 residues. Trimming took 2 bases from V and 4 from J, leaving 12 bases between them.

This clonotype was seen at least ten times. The chain has TRBV12-5 and TRBJ2-1, with D possibly being TRBD1 (6 bases). CDR3 size: 16 residues. The V gene lost 0 bases and the J gene lost 5 bases, with 14 bases spanning the gap. Germline V gives CDR1 LGHNT, CDR2 FRNRAP. The CDR3 DNA follows: TGTGCTAGTGGTTTGGTAATCAGTGGACAGAACAATGAGCAGTTCTTC. Translating it yields CASGLVISGQNNEQFF.